This entry lists 25 T cell receptor beta chains sequenced from one sample in a study of shared clonotypes between healthy human individuals. Profiling relied on immunoSEQ multiplex PCR, and the TCRdb table lists in-frame clones only, not all of them. The sample contains about 2 million clones, 85% to 95% of which appear only once. Source material: naive CD4+ T cells sorted from blood. Subset denoted: CD45RA+ positively selected. These receptors were collected from a man aged 18-30 years in good health.

Details on this clone: The same CDR3 is also encoded by other DNA sequences in this sample. The CDR3, as DNA: TGTGCCAGCAGCTTAGAGGGCTATAATTCACCCCTCCACTTT. Translated: CASSLEGYNSPLHF. This chain connects TRBV7-2 to TRBJ1-6; D gene uncertain. Germline CDR1 reads SGHTA; CDR2 reads FQGNSA. This CDR3 spans 14 amino acids. V gave up 1 base and J gave up 3 bases, with 4 bases separating them.

The chain uses TRBV18 and TRBJ1-2, with D unresolved. The germline gives CDR1 KGHSH, CDR2 LQKENI. V was cut by 3 bases and J by 3 bases, with 14 bases left in between. The CDR3 is made up of 15 amino acids. DNA of the CDR3: TGTGCCAGCTCACCGATGGAGGGAAATCACTATGGCTACACCTTC. Its protein product is CASSPMEGNHYGYTF.

The V gene is TRBV7-6, the J gene TRBJ2-7, with D tentatively TRBD1 (5 bases). Looked up from germline, CDR1 is SGHVS and CDR2 is FNYEAQ. Trimming cost V 1 base and J 5 bases, with 15 bases left between them. The CDR3 sequence is 15 residues long. CDR3: CASSLVGQGFNEQYF. For the CDR3, the DNA is TGTGCCAGCAGCTTAGTAGGTCAGGGTTTCAACGAGCAGTACTTC.

The chain uses TRBV6-1 and TRBJ1-1; D remains unclear. V was cut by 5 bases and J by 1 base, with 11 bases left in between. CDR3 size: 14 residues. Germline V gene lookup returns CDR1 MNHNS and CDR2 SASEGT. The CDR3 protein is CASSRDGRNTEAFF. As DNA, the CDR3 is TGTGCCAGCAGTCGAGATGGACGGAACACTGAAGCTTTCTTT.

J is TRBJ1-4 and V is TRBV27; 8 bases are shared with TRBD1. Losses at the gene ends were 6 bases for V and 2 bases for J; bases not matched to a gene: 8. Germline CDR1 MNHEY, CDR2 SMNVEV (reference sequence). CDR3 length: 16 amino acids. For the CDR3, the DNA is TGTGCCAGCAGGATCAGGGGGCAGGGGACTAATGAAAAACTGTTTTTT. Amino acid sequence: CASRIRGQGTNEKLFF. The complete variable domain, with remaining parts taken from reference TRBV27 and TRBJ1-4, reads EAQVTQNPRYLITVTGKKLTVTCSQNMNHEYMSWYRQDPGLGLRQIYYSMNVEVTDKGDVPEGYKVSRKEKRNFPLILESPSPNQTSLYFCASRIRGQGTNEKLFFGSGTQLSVL.

This rearrangement joins TRBV30 to TRBJ2-5; D not resolved. Germline-derived CDR1 and CDR2 are GTSNPN and SVGIG (reference sequence). There are 14 residues in the CDR3. V dropped 2 bases and J dropped 5 bases, with 15 bases sitting between them. CDR3 nucleotides: TGTGCCTGGAGTAGGGCCCGGGCGGAGGAGACCCAGTACTTC. Encoded protein: CAWSRARAEETQYF.

With respect to this clone: This could be a read error, since a much larger clone is one nucleotide away. This chain connects TRBV4-1 to TRBJ1-6, with D perhaps TRBD1 (6 bases). The CDR3 sequence is 14 residues long. Germline CDR1 MGHRA, CDR2 YSYEKL. The CDR3 spells CASGQYREGSPLHF. Here the CDR3 DNA reads TGCGCCAGCGGCCAGTACAGGGAGGGTTCACCCCTCCACTTT.

V and J are TRBV28 and TRBJ1-4; no reliable D call. Trimming pared 1 base from V and 8 bases from J, leaving 5 bases between. This CDR3 has 12 amino acids. In germline, CDR1 is MDHEN, CDR2 SYDVKM. CDR3 sequence (DNA): TGTGCCAGCAGTTTATATACCGAAAAACTGTTTTTT. Protein sequence: CASSLYTEKLFF. Full variable domain (missing parts from reference TRBV28 and TRBJ1-4): DVKVTQSSRYLVKRTGEKVFLECVQDMDHENMFWYRQDPGLGLRLIYFSYDVKMKEKGDIPEGYSVSREKKERFSLILESASTNQTSMYLCASSLYTEKLFFGSGTQLSVL.

The V and J genes are TRBV6-5 and TRBJ1-2, with a possible D match to TRBD1 (6 bases). Deletions cut 6 bases from V and 5 bases from J, with 16 bases between. Per the germline V gene, CDR1 is MNHEY and CDR2 is SVGAGI. CDR3 length: 14 residues. CDR3 amino acids: CASRTNRVRYGYTF. In DNA, the CDR3 is TGTGCCAGCAGAACTAACAGGGTTAGGTATGGCTACACCTTC.

V and J are TRBV6-1 and TRBJ2-1, with 7 nucleotides matching TRBD2. The CDR3 loop spans 14 amino acids. Germline trimming cut 6 bases from V and 8 bases from J; bases unmatched to any gene: 10. Germline V gives CDR1 MNHNS, CDR2 SASEGT. The CDR3 DNA is TGTGCCAGCAGCCGAACCCGACTAGCTGATGAGCAGTTCTTC. Translating gives CASSRTRLADEQFF.

Comment on this clone: The identical CDR3 is also encoded by other nucleotide sequences in the sample. The chain employs TRBV4-1 and TRBJ2-1; 8 bases match TRBD2. CDR3 length: 15 residues. Per germline, CDR1 MGHRA and CDR2 YSYEKL. The junction had 2 bases not matched to a gene; V was cut back by 2 bases and J by 2 bases. CDR3: CASSQLAGPYNEQFF. The DNA for the CDR3 is TGCGCCAGCAGCCAACTAGCGGGTCCCTACAATGAGCAGTTCTTC.

The V and J genes are TRBV7-3 and TRBJ2-3, with 7 bases that match TRBD2. Per germline, CDR1 SGHTA and CDR2 FQGTGA. Trimming cost V 6 bases and J 1 base; bases outside gene matches: 4. The CDR3 has 14 amino acids. CDR3 DNA: TGTGCCAGCAGGAGAAGCGGGGGCACAGATACGCAGTATTTT. Protein product: CASRRSGGTDTQYF.

This chain uses TRBV5-1 with TRBJ2-2; possible D gene TRBD2, 5 bases. Germline assignment: CDR1 SGHRS and CDR2 YFSETQ. CDR3 length: 14 amino acids. V shed 4 bases and J shed 1 base, with 8 bases lying between them. The DNA of the CDR3 is TGCGCCAGCAGCCGAGGGAGGAACACCGGGGAGCTGTTTTTT. Protein sequence: CASSRGRNTGELFF.

V usage is TRBV7-9 and J usage is TRBJ2-7; 7 bases are a match to TRBD2. Germline values: CDR1 SEHNR, CDR2 FQNEAQ (reference sequence). This CDR3 spans 14 amino acids. After removal of 4 bases from V and 3 bases from J, the junction contained 6 bases not matched to a gene. The CDR3 loop is CASSSRGGGYEQYF. In DNA form, the CDR3 reads TGTGCCAGCAGCTCGAGGGGCGGGGGCTACGAGCAGTACTTC.

The J gene is TRBJ1-2, the V gene TRBV18; D gene ambiguous. The CDR3 is 15 amino acids. Germline V CDR1 and CDR2: KGHSH, LQKENI. Trimming pared 3 bases from V and 3 bases from J, leaving 14 bases between. DNA for the CDR3: TGTGCCAGCTCACCCCTCGGGATGACGGACTATGGCTACACCTTC. Translating it yields CASSPLGMTDYGYTF.

The table lists this clone with a few counts. This rearrangement joins TRBV7-9 to TRBJ1-2; the D gene is possibly TRBD1 (5 bases). V was trimmed by 3 bases and J by 8 bases, leaving 19 bases between them. Per germline, CDR1 SEHNR and CDR2 FQNEAQ (reference sequence). The CDR3 totals 15 residues. CDR3 DNA sequence: TGTGCCAGCAGCTTTCGGGGAGCCTCGGGGGGAGGCTACACCTTC. Amino acid sequence: CASSFRGASGGGYTF.

Notes on this clone: This sample includes further DNA sequences coding for the same CDR3. The rearrangement links TRBV5-1 to TRBJ2-1, with D possibly being TRBD2 (6 bases). CDR1 SGHRS and CDR2 YFSETQ come from the germline V gene. This CDR3 is built from 14 residues. V was clipped by 0 bases and J by 7 bases, with 11 bases between them. CDR3 nucleotide sequence: TGCGCCAGCAGCTTGGGGGGAGGCCGGAATGAGCAGTTCTTC. Protein: CASSLGGGRNEQFF.

Here the CDR3 DNA reads TGTGCCACCGCAAGGGGCGACACCGGGGAGCTGTTTTTT. This encodes CATARGDTGELFF. V and J are TRBV10-3 and TRBJ2-2, with TRBD1 as a possible D gene (5 bases). The germline V gene has CDR1 ENHRY and CDR2 SYGVKD. V lost 10 bases and J lost 3, with 12 bases in between. This CDR3 region has 13 residues.

V is TRBV6-5 and J is TRBJ1-3, with D perhaps matching TRBD1 (5 bases). There are 15 residues in the CDR3. Trimming removed 6 bases at V and 0 bases at J, with 12 bases between. Germline lookup yields CDR1 MNHEY and CDR2 SVGAGI. DNA of the CDR3: TGTGCCAGCAGGCCGTGGGGCGACTCTGGAAACACCATATATTTT. Translation gives CASRPWGDSGNTIYF.

The CDR3 sequence: CASSLGHETGPNQPQHF. The CDR3 DNA reads as TGTGCCAGCAGCTTAGGCCACGAGACAGGGCCAAATCAGCCCCAGCATTTT. The rearrangement links TRBV7-2 to TRBJ1-5; 7 bases are shared with TRBD1. Germline CDR1 SGHTA, CDR2 FQGNSA. The CDR3 runs 17 residues. V lost 1 base and J lost 4; bases outside the gene matches: 10.

This rearrangement joins TRBV7-2 to TRBJ2-3; 9 bases are a match to TRBD2. V lost 6 bases, J lost 2 bases, and 12 bases stayed unmatched. The germline gives CDR1 SGHTA, CDR2 FQGNSA. CDR3 size: 17 residues. The CDR3 DNA sequence: TGTGCCAGCAGTGGGCTAGCGGGGAATATTGCCACAGATACGCAGTATTTT. Its translation: CASSGLAGNIATDTQYF.

V gene TRBV18 combines with J gene TRBJ2-1; TRBD2 agrees at 14 bases. Trimming took 6 bases from V and 0 from J; bases not matched to a gene: 7. The CDR3 sequence is 18 residues long. The germline V gene has CDR1 KGHSH and CDR2 LQKENI. CDR3 bases: TGTGCCAGCTCCGGGACTAGCGGGAGCTCGAGCTCCTACAATGAGCAGTTCTTC. It specifies CASSGTSGSSSSYNEQFF.

V gene TRBV6-4 combines with J gene TRBJ2-6, with 13 bases that match TRBD2. The junction had 5 bases not matched to a gene; V was cut back by 6 bases and J by 12 bases. The germline gives CDR1 MRHNA, CDR2 SNTAGT. The CDR3 totals 14 residues. The DNA of the CDR3 is TGTGCCAGCAGCCGGACTAGCGGGAGCGGCGTCCTGACTTTC. Translating gives CASSRTSGSGVLTF.

The J gene is TRBJ2-7, the V gene TRBV27; perhaps TRBD1 as D (5 bases). This CDR3 is built from 16 residues. Germline CDR1 MNHEY, CDR2 SMNVEV (reference sequence). The V end lost 7 bases, the J end lost 3 bases, and 22 bases lay between the germline ends. The CDR3 nucleotides read TGTGCCAGCAAATTGCCCACGGCAGGGAAGAGCTACGAGCAGTACTTC. Protein sequence: CASKLPTAGKSYEQYF.

As concerns this clone: The sample contains more than one DNA sequence encoding this CDR3. V and J are TRBV5-1 and TRBJ2-5; unclear D gene. Trimming shortened V by 0 bases and J by 2 bases, and 5 bases separated the two germline ends. CDR1 and CDR2 (germline): SGHRS, YFSETQ. This CDR3 region has 13 residues. In DNA form, the CDR3 reads TGCGCCAGCAGCTTGGCACAGCAAGAGACCCAGTACTTC. Amino acid sequence: CASSLAQQETQYF.